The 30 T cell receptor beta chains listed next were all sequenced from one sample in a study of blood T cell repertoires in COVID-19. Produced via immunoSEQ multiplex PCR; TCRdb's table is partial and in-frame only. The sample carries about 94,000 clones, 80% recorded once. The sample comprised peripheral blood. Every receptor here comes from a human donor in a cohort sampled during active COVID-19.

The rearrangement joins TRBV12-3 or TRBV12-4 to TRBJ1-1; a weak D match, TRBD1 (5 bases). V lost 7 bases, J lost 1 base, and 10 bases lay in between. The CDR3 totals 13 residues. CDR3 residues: CASKKDRNTEAFF. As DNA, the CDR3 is TGTGCCAGCAAAAAAGACAGGAACACTGAAGCTTTCTTT.

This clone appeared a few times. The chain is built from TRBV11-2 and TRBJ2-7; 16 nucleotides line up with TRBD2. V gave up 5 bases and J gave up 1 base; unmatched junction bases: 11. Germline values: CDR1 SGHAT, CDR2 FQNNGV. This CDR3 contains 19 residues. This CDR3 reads CASSPPGLAGGPPSYEQYF. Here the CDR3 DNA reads TGTGCCAGCAGCCCCCCGGGACTAGCGGGAGGGCCCCCGTCCTACGAGCAGTACTTC.

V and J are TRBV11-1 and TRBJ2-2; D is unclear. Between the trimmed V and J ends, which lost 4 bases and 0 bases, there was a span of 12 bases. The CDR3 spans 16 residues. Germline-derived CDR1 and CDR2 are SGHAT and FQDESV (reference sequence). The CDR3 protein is CASSSQRGTNTGELFF. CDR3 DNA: TGTGCCAGCAGCTCCCAACGCGGAACGAACACCGGGGAGCTGTTTTTT.

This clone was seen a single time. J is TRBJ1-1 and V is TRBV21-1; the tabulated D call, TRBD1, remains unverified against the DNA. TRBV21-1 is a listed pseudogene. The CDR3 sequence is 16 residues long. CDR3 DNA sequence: TGTGCCAGCAGCAATCACTTAAAGGGGCTGAACACTGAAGCTTTCTTT. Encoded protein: CASSNHLKGLNTEAFF.

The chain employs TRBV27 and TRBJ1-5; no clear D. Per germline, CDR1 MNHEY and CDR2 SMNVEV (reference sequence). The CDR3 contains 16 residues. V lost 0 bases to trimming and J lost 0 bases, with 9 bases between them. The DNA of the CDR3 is TGTGCCAGCAGTTTATCGATAACGGGTAGCAATCAGCCCCAGCATTTT. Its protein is CASSLSITGSNQPQHF.

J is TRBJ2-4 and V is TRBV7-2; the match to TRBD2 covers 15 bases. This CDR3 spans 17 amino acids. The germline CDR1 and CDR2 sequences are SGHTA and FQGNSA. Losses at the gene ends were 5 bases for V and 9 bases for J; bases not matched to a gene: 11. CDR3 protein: CASSRGLAGGPEGIQYF. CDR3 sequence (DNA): TGTGCCAGCAGCCGGGGACTAGCGGGAGGCCCTGAAGGCATTCAGTACTTC.

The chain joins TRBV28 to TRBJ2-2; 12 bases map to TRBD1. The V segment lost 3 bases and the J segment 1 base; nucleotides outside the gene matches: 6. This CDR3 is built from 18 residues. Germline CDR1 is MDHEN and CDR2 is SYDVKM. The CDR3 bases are TGTGCCAGCAGTTTCCTTGGGACAGGGGGCGAGAACACCGGGGAGCTGTTTTTT. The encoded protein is CASSFLGTGGENTGELFF.

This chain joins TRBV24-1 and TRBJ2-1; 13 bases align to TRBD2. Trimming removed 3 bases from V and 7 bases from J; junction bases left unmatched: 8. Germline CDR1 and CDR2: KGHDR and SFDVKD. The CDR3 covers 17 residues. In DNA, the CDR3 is TGTGCCACCAGTGATGCCTCCGGGACTAGCGGGATAAATGAGCAGTTCTTC. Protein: CATSDASGTSGINEQFF.

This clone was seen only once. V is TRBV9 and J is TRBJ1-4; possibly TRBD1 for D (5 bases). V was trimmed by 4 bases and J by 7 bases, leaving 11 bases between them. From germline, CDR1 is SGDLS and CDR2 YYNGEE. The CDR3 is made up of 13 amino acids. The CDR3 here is CASSQSGGEKLFF. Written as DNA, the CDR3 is TGTGCCAGCAGCCAATCCGGGGGTGAAAAACTGTTTTTT.

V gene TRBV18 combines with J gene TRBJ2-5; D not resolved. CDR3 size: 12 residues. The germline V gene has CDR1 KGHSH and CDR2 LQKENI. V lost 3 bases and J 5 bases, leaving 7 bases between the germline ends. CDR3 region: CASSPSSETQYF. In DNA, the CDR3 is TGTGCCAGCTCACCTAGCTCGGAGACCCAGTACTTC. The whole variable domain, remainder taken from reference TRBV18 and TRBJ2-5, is NAGVMQNPRHLVRRRGQEARLRCSPMKGHSHVYWYRQLPEEGLKFMVYLQKENIIDESGMPKERFSAEFPKEGPSILRIQQVVRGDSAAYFCASSPSSETQYFGPGTRLLVL.

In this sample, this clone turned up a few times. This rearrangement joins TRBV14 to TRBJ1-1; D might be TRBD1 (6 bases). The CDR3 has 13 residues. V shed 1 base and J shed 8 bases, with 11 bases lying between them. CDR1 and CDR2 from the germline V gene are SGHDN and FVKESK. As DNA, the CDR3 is TGTGCCAGCAGCCAAGGGGGGGGCGCGGAAGCTTTCTTT. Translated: CASSQGGGAEAFF.

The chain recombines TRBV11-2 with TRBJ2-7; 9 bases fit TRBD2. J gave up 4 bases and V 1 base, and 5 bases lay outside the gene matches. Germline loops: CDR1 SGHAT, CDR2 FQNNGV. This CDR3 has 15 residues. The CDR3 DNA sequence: TGTGCCAGCAGCTTAGCGACTAGCGGAGCGTACGAGCAGTACTTC. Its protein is CASSLATSGAYEQYF.

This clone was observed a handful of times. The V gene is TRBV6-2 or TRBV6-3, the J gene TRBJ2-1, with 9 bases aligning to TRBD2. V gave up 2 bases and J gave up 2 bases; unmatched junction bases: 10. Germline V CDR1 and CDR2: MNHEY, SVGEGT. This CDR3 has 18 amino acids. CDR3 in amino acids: CASSYPLAGGSAYNEQFF. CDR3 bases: TGTGCCAGCAGTTACCCCCTTGCGGGAGGGAGTGCCTACAATGAGCAGTTCTTC.

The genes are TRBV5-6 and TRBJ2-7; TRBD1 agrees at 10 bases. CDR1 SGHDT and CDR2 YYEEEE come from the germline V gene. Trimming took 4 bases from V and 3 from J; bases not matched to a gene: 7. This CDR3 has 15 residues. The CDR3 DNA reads TGTGCCAGCAGCCCAGGACAGGGGGTAAGCTACGAGCAGTACTTC. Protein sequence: CASSPGQGVSYEQYF.

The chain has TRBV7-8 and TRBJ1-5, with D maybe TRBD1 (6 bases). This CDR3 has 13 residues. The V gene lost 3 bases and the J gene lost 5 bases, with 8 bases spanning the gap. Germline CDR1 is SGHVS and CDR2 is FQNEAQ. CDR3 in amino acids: CASSLAGDQPQHF. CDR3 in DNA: TGTGCCAGCAGCTTGGCAGGGGATCAGCCCCAGCATTTT.

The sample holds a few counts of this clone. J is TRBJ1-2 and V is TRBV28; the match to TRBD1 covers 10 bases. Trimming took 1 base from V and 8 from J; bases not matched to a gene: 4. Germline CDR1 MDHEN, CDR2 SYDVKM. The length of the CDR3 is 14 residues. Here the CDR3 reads CASSLSDRGEGYTF. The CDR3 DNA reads TGTGCCAGCAGTTTATCGGACAGGGGGGAAGGCTACACCTTC.

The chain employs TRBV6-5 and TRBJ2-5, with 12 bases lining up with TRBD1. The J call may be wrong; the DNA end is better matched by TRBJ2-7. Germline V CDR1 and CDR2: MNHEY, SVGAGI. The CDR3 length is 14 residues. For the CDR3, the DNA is TGTGCCAGCAGGGGGACAGGGGGCGCATACGAGCAGTACTTC. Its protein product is CASRGTGGAYEQYF.

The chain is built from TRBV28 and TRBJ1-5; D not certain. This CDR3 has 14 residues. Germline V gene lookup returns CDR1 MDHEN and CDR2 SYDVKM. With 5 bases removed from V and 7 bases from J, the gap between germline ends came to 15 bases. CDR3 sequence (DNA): TGTGCCAGCAGTCCACCGCGGTCCGGGCAGCCCCAGCATTTT. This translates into CASSPPRSGQPQHF.

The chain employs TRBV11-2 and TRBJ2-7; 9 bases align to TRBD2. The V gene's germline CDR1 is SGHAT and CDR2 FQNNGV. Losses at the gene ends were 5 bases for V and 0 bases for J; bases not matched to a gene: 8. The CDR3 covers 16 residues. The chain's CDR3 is CASSQGLALSSYEQYF. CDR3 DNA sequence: TGTGCCAGCAGCCAGGGACTAGCCTTGAGCTCCTACGAGCAGTACTTC.

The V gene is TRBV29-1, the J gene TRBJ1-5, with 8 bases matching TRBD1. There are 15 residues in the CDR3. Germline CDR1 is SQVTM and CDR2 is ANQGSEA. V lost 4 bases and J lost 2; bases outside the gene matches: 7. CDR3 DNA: TGCAGCGTTGCGTCCGGACAGGGCGGCAATCAGCCCCAGCATTTT. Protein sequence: CSVASGQGGNQPQHF.

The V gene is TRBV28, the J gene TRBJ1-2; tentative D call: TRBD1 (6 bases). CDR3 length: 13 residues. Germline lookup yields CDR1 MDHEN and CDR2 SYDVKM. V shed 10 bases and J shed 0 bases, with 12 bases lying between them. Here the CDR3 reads CATYPGANYGYTF. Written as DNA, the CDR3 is TGTGCCACCTACCCAGGGGCTAACTATGGCTACACCTTC.

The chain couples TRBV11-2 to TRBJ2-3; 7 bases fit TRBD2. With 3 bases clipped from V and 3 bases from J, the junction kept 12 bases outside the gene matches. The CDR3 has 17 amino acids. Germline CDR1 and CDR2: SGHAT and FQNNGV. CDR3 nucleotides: TGTGCCAGCAGCTTTTCCCTGCGGGAGTCGGGGACAGATACGCAGTATTTT. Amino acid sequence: CASSFSLRESGTDTQYF.

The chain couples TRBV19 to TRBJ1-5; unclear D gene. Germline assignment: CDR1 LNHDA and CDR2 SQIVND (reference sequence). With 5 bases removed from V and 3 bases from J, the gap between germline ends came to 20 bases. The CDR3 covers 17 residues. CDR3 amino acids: CASSLWVGRPLNQPQHF. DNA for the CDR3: TGTGCCAGTAGTTTATGGGTGGGCAGGCCCCTCAATCAGCCCCAGCATTTT.

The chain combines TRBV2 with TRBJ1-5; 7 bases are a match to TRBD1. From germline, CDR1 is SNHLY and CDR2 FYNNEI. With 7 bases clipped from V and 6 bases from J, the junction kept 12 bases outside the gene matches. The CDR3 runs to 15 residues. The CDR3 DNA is TGTGCCAGCAACAGGGGTTTGGGGGGCGGTCAGCCCCAGCATTTT. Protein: CASNRGLGGGQPQHF.

For the CDR3, the DNA is TGTGCCAGCAGCTGGGACAGCTCCTACGAGCAGTACTTC. This sequence encodes CASSWDSSYEQYF. V and J are TRBV5-6 and TRBJ2-7; 7 nucleotides line up with TRBD1. Germline loops: CDR1 SGHDT, CDR2 YYEEEE. Trimming took 3 bases from V and 0 from J; bases not matched to a gene: 0. The CDR3 extends over 13 amino acids.

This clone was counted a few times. The CDR3 protein is CAISPSGNTIYF. DNA of the CDR3: TGTGCCATCAGCCCGTCTGGAAACACCATATATTTT. The gene calls are TRBV10-3 and TRBJ1-3; D gene uncertain. The CDR3 contains 12 residues. The V and J ends lost 6 bases and 1 base respectively, with 4 bases between them. Germline V lookup: CDR1 ENHRY, CDR2 SYGVKD.

Here the CDR3 DNA reads TGTGCCGGCCATTACAATGAGCAGTTCTTC. Amino acids: CAGHYNEQFF. The rearrangement uses TRBV25-1 and TRBJ2-1, with D unresolved. V lost 11 bases and J lost 4, with 6 bases in between. Germline-derived CDR1 and CDR2 are MGHDK and SYGVNS. This CDR3 region has 10 residues.

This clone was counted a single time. The CDR3 DNA sequence: TGTGCCACCAGCGTCAGAACAACAGGGGCCGGCTACACCTTC. Translating it yields CATSVRTTGAGYTF. The chain employs TRBV15 and TRBJ1-2, with 7 bases matching TRBD1. V shed 5 bases, J shed 8 bases, and the junction held 11 bases outside the gene matches. The CDR3 sequence is 14 residues long. From germline, CDR1 is LNHNV and CDR2 YYDKDF (reference sequence).

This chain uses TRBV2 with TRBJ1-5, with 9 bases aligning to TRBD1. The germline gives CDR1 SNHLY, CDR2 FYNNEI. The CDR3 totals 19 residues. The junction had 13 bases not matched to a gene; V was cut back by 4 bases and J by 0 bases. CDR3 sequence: CASSVTTGTGPYSNQPQHF. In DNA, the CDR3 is TGTGCCAGCAGTGTCACAACCGGGACAGGGCCCTATAGCAATCAGCCCCAGCATTTT. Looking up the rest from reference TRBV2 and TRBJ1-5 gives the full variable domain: EPEVTQTPSHQVTQMGQEVILRCVPISNHLYFYWYRQILGQKVEFLVSFYNNEISEKSEIFDDQFSVERPDGSNFTLKIRSTKLEDSAMYFCASSVTTGTGPYSNQPQHFGDGTRLSIL.

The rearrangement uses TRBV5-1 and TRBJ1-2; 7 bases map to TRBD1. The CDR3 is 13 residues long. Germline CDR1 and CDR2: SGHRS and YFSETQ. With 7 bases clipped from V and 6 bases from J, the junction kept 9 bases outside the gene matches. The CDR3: CASATGTEDGYTF. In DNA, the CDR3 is TGCGCCAGCGCAACCGGGACAGAAGATGGCTACACCTTC. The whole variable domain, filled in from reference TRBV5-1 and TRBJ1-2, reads KAGVTQTPRYLIKTRGQQVTLSCSPISGHRSVSWYQQTPGQGLQFLFEYFSETQRNKGNFPGRFSGRQFSNSRSEMNVSTLELGDSALYLCASATGTEDGYTFGSGTRLTVV.